Below, one T cell receptor (beta chain) is given with its context. Its antigen remains unidentified. CDR3 length equals 11 residues. Trimming took 4 bases from V and 4 from J, leaving 2 bases between them. CDR1 SNHLY and CDR2 FYNNEI come from the germline V gene. Researchers ran the PCR with 60 Vbeta and 13 Jbeta primers. TCRdb's copy holds only in-frame clones and misses some; the assay was immunoSEQ multiplex PCR. The data show about 130,000 clones, with 60% to 85% seen just once and around 1.8% held by the top ten. The sample is drawn from a study of cytomegalovirus exposure and HLA in healthy donors. Study as a whole: Unique TCR beta sequences numbering approximately 100 million came from roughly 180 million T cells in an earlier analysis.

Study-wide results and limits: Fewer than 20,000 TCR beta sequences were associated with HLA alleles at 0.05 false discovery rate in a later analysis. Sequencing likely generated an artifact that appeared as a cluster of highly shared sequence variants.

The chain couples TRBV2 to TRBJ2-1, with D unclear. The sample taken for sequencing was PBMCs. This TCR was recovered from a woman aged 40 to 49 in good health and CMV-seronegative. The CDR3 loop reads CASSAYNEQFF. The CDR3 nucleotides are TGTGCCAGCAGTGCTTACAATGAGCAGTTCTTC.